The source of this TCR beta chain is a study of preoperative IRX-2 immunotherapy in early breast cancer. Stated treatment: preoperative locoregional IRX-2 cytokine immunotherapy. Samples came from a phase Ib trial of preoperative locoregional IRX-2 cytokine immunotherapy. Here immunoSEQ multiplex PCR was the method, and the copy in TCRdb shows in-frame clones only, minus some. The repertoire holds 30,000 to 35,000 clones, with about 95% as singletons. V trimming: 0 bases; J trimming: 7 bases; junction bases outside the gene matches: 5. Germline CDR1 is SGDLS and CDR2 is YYNGEE. The CDR3 is made up of 16 amino acids.

The clonotype was recovered from a human donor with breast cancer. This material was obtained from a patient treated with IRX-2 immunotherapy. The gene calls are TRBV9 and TRBJ2-7, with 15 bases lining up with TRBD2. CDR3 bases: TGTGCCAGCAGCGTAGGGGGGACTAGCGGGAGGAGGGAGCAGTACTTC. As protein: CASSVGGTSGRREQYF. The full variable domain, in which reference TRBV9 and TRBJ2-7 provide the parts outside the CDR3, is DSGVTQTPKHLITATGQRVTLRCSPRSGDLSVYWYQQSLDQGLQFLIQYYNGEERAKGNILERFSAQQFPDLHSELNLSSLELGDSALYFCASSVGGTSGRREQYFGPGTRLTVT.